This TCR beta chain was recovered during a study of T cells in Graves' hyperthyroidism and ophthalmopathy. There are a few counts of this clonotype. Trimming took 1 base from V and 8 from J, leaving 21 bases between them. The CDR3 has 16 residues. Germline lookup yields CDR1 GTSNPN and CDR2 SVGIG (reference sequence). Template material for amplifying TCR beta CDR3 regions consisted of RNA transcripts. The primer set for the first-round RT-PCR of the TCR CDR3 was HTBI. Each CDR3 protein gets one entry after TCRdb re-called the multiplex PCR reads with MiXCR. The sample holds some 400,000 distinct CDR3 sequences, about a fifth seen once. Patients aged 18 to 65 had newly diagnosed hyperthyroidism lasting under 2 months.

This clonotype was sampled from a woman younger than 30 with Graves' hyperthyroidism. The source material was blood. The chain carries TRBV30 and TRBJ1-3, with D uncertain. CDR3 sequence (DNA): TGTGCCTGGAGTGCCCCATATTTGGGCCATAGGGACACCATATATTTT. Its protein product is CAWSAPYLGHRDTIYF.